Below are 27 T cell receptor beta chains sequenced from a single sample in a study of circulating and synovial CD4+ cells in juvenile arthritis. Produced via immunoSEQ multiplex PCR; TCRdb's table is partial and in-frame only. The sample yields 30,000 to 40,000 clones, about 95% seen once. The sequenced material came from CD4+ T cells from blood. The receptors stem from a human donor with juvenile idiopathic arthritis.

The chain uses TRBV19 and TRBJ2-4; 8 nucleotides align to TRBD2. Germline V lookup: CDR1 LNHDA, CDR2 SQIVND (reference sequence). V shed 4 bases and J 9 bases; nucleotides not matched to a gene: 8. The length of the CDR3 is 14 residues. The DNA of the CDR3 is TGTGCCAGTAGTACTAAGACTAGCGCACCCATTCAGTACTTC. It codes for CASSTKTSAPIQYF.

The genes are TRBV15 and TRBJ2-3; D might be TRBD2 (5 bases). This CDR3 has 15 amino acids. Per germline, CDR1 LNHNV and CDR2 YYDKDF (reference sequence). V was cut by 4 bases and J by 4 bases, with 15 bases left in between. The CDR3 DNA reads TGTGCCACCAGCACCCGAGGGCTGGGTGCAGATACGCAGTATTTT. Translating it yields CATSTRGLGADTQYF.

This rearrangement joins TRBV18 to TRBJ2-7, with 12 bases fitting TRBD2. Per the germline V gene, CDR1 is KGHSH and CDR2 is LQKENI. J lost 7 bases, V lost 0 bases, and 16 bases had no gene match. The CDR3 is 19 amino acids. The CDR3 loop reads CASSPPPSGRGGTSGEQYF. The CDR3 DNA sequence: TGTGCCAGCTCACCACCTCCTAGCGGGAGGGGCGGCACCTCAGGGGAGCAGTACTTC.

With respect to this clone: The junction departs from germline at one end; a sequencing error may be responsible. Other DNA sequences within the sample encode an identical CDR3. The chain recombines TRBV5-1 with TRBJ1-6, with D possibly matching TRBD1 (6 bases). The CDR3 covers 15 residues. Germline V CDR1 and CDR2: SGHRS, YFSETQ. The CDR3 is CASSPTTGYNSPLHF. In nucleotides, the CDR3 is TGCGCCAGCAGCCCTACGACAGGCTATAATTCCCCCCTCCACTTT.

This clone is a singleton in its sample. The chain employs TRBV25-1 and TRBJ2-5; TRBD1 might be the D (6 bases). Germline V gene sequence: CDR1 MGHDK, CDR2 SYGVNS. V lost 7 bases to trimming and J lost 2 bases, with 14 bases between them. The length of the CDR3 is 14 residues. The CDR3 DNA reads TGTGCCAGCAAAGGAAGAGGGGGTCAAGAGACCCAGTACTTC. It encodes CASKGRGGQETQYF. The full variable domain, completed using reference TRBV25-1 and TRBJ2-5, is EADIYQTPRYLVIGTGKKITLECSQTMGHDKMYWYQQDPGMELHLIHYSYGVNSTEKGDLSSESTVSRIRTEHFPLTLESARPSHTSQYLCASKGRGGQETQYFGPGTRLLVL.

The rearrangement links TRBV4-2 to TRBJ2-3; unclear D gene. This CDR3 contains 17 residues. The ends were cut back, 0 bases at V and 2 bases at J, with 15 bases in the middle. Germline V gene sequence: CDR1 LGHNA, CDR2 YNFKEQ. The CDR3 nucleotides are TGTGCCAGCAGCCAAGATTCCAGCCGGTGGGCCACAGATACGCAGTATTTT. Amino acids: CASSQDSSRWATDTQYF.

The V call is TRBV7-9, the J call TRBJ2-7; D gene ambiguous. Germline V gene sequence: CDR1 SEHNR, CDR2 FQNEAQ (reference sequence). The V and J ends lost 5 bases and 1 base respectively, with 12 bases between them. This CDR3 has 14 residues. The CDR3 here is CASSRTPASYEQYF. CDR3 bases: TGTGCCAGCAGCCGCACCCCCGCGTCCTACGAGCAGTACTTC.

This chain uses TRBV21-1 with TRBJ2-2; the DNA was not compared with TRBD2, the D call given in the table. TRBV21-1 is a pseudogene. This CDR3 has 21 residues. CDR3 DNA: TGTGCCAGCAGCCTCCTCGGTCGCGGGACTAGCGGGGGGCCAAACACCGGGGAGCTGTTTTTT. It translates to CASSLLGRGTSGGPNTGELFF.

The V gene is TRBV25-1, the J gene TRBJ2-5; D not certain. The germline V and J ends were trimmed by 4 bases and 5 bases, with 23 bases remaining between them. The CDR3 is 17 amino acids. From germline, CDR1 is MGHDK and CDR2 SYGVNS. DNA for the CDR3: TGTGCCAGCAGTGGGGTCCCTAGAGAAGCCCCCCCCGAGACCCAGTACTTC. Translated, it gives CASSGVPREAPPETQYF.

The V gene is TRBV6-5, the J gene TRBJ1-5; weak D call: TRBD1 (6 bases). This CDR3 has 13 amino acids. CDR1 and CDR2 from the germline V gene are MNHEY and SVGAGI. V was pared by 8 bases and J by 2 bases, with 10 bases between. CDR3 nucleotide sequence: TGTGCCAGCTCCAGGGGTCGCAATCAGCCCCAGCATTTT. It encodes CASSRGRNQPQHF.

The chain couples TRBV2 to TRBJ2-2; the match to TRBD2 covers 8 bases. The CDR3 contains 15 residues. V lost 3 bases to trimming and J lost 0 bases; unmatched junction nucleotides: 0. In germline, CDR1 is SNHLY, CDR2 FYNNEI. DNA of the CDR3: TGTGCCAGCAGTGATAGCGGGGCGAACACCGGGGAGCTGTTTTTT. Protein product: CASSDSGANTGELFF.

The rearrangement uses TRBV28 and TRBJ1-5; 11 nucleotides line up with TRBD1. The V segment lost 6 bases and the J segment 0 bases; nucleotides outside the gene matches: 7. The CDR3 has 17 amino acids. Germline CDR1 and CDR2: MDHEN and SYDVKM. The CDR3 protein is CASRNRDRGYSNQPQHF. The CDR3 nucleotides are TGTGCCAGCAGAAACCGGGACAGGGGGTATAGCAATCAGCCCCAGCATTTT. Full variable domain (outside the CDR3, taken from reference TRBV28 and TRBJ1-5): DVKVTQSSRYLVKRTGEKVFLECVQDMDHENMFWYRQDPGLGLRLIYFSYDVKMKEKGDIPEGYSVSREKKERFSLILESASTNQTSMYLCASRNRDRGYSNQPQHFGDGTRLSIL.

The V gene is TRBV18, the J gene TRBJ2-5, with 11 nucleotides matching TRBD2. Germline V gene lookup returns CDR1 KGHSH and CDR2 LQKENI. The ends lost 1 base at V and 4 bases at J; junction bases unmatched: 5. The CDR3 has 16 amino acids. CDR3 in DNA: TGTGCCAGCTCACCACGAGTAGCGGGGGGGCGAGAGACCCAGTACTTC. Its translation is CASSPRVAGGRETQYF.

The chain joins TRBV4-1 to TRBJ1-5; perhaps TRBD1 as D (5 bases). CDR1 MGHRA and CDR2 YSYEKL come from the germline V gene. The V gene lost 4 bases and the J gene lost 0 bases, with 13 bases spanning the gap. The CDR3 extends over 16 amino acids. In DNA, the CDR3 is TGCGCCAGCAGCCCCTACGGGGGTTTTAGCAATCAGCCCCAGCATTTT. Amino acids: CASSPYGGFSNQPQHF.

The chain employs TRBV7-2 and TRBJ1-3, with a weak D call TRBD1 (5 bases). Trimming pared 5 bases from V and 4 bases from J, leaving 9 bases between. The CDR3 is 13 residues long. The germline gives CDR1 SGHTA, CDR2 FQGNSA. The CDR3 bases are TGTGCCAGCAGCCCAGGGTTAGGAAACACCATATATTTT. This gives the protein CASSPGLGNTIYF.

This clone was picked up a small number of times. This rearrangement joins TRBV6-5 to TRBJ1-1; D is ambiguous. Germline V CDR1 and CDR2: MNHEY, SVGAGI. V dropped 7 bases and J dropped 4 bases, with 19 bases sitting between them. This CDR3 contains 15 residues. In nucleotides, the CDR3 is TGTGCCAGCACCAAAGGCTGGCGGGAGGGCACTGAAGCTTTCTTT. The encoded protein is CASTKGWREGTEAFF.

This sequence joins TRBV29-1 and TRBJ1-1; D is ambiguous. Germline V lookup: CDR1 SQVTM, CDR2 ANQGSEA. The CDR3 covers 11 residues. The germline V and J ends were trimmed by 3 bases and 1 base, with 3 bases remaining between them. The CDR3 loop is CSVDRNTEAFF. The DNA of the CDR3 is TGCAGCGTTGACAGGAACACTGAAGCTTTCTTT.

The rearrangement links TRBV25-1 to TRBJ2-7; 7 bases agree with TRBD2. The CDR3 extends over 16 amino acids. With V trimmed by 3 bases and J by 0 bases, 8 bases remained unmatched. In germline, CDR1 is MGHDK, CDR2 SYGVNS. The CDR3 DNA reads as TGTGCCAGCAGTGATCATGGGACTACTAACTCCTACGAGCAGTACTTC. Translating it yields CASSDHGTTNSYEQYF.

The chain uses TRBV5-1 and TRBJ2-1; the match to TRBD2 covers 7 bases. V trimming: 0 bases; J trimming: 0 bases; junction bases outside the gene matches: 6. Per the germline V gene, CDR1 is SGHRS and CDR2 is YFSETQ. The CDR3 consists of 17 residues. CDR3 amino acids: CASSLVNSGFSYNEQFF. CDR3 nucleotide sequence: TGCGCCAGCAGCTTGGTTAATAGCGGGTTCTCCTACAATGAGCAGTTCTTC. The whole variable domain, filled in from reference TRBV5-1 and TRBJ2-1, reads KAGVTQTPRYLIKTRGQQVTLSCSPISGHRSVSWYQQTPGQGLQFLFEYFSETQRNKGNFPGRFSGRQFSNSRSEMNVSTLELGDSALYLCASSLVNSGFSYNEQFFGPGTRLTVL.

V is TRBV15 and J is TRBJ1-2, with D uncertain. The V end was cut by 0 bases, the J end by 4 bases, with 9 bases between. Germline CDR1 is LNHNV and CDR2 is YYDKDF (reference sequence). This CDR3 spans 14 amino acids. CDR3 in DNA: TGTGCCACCAGCAGAGAACAAACCGCCTATGGCTACACCTTC. Its translation: CATSREQTAYGYTF.

The J gene is TRBJ2-7, the V gene TRBV27, with TRBD2 matching over 11 bases. The CDR3 contains 16 residues. The trim removed 3 bases at V and 0 bases at J, leaving 4 bases unmatched. CDR1 is MNHEY and CDR2 is SMNVEV in the germline V gene (reference sequence). This CDR3 is CASSFYTSGGSYEQYF. The CDR3 coding sequence is TGTGCCAGCAGTTTTTACACTAGCGGGGGCTCCTACGAGCAGTACTTC.

The genes are TRBV7-9 and TRBJ2-5; possible D gene TRBD2, 6 bases. The CDR3 is made up of 14 amino acids. Germline V gives CDR1 SEHNR, CDR2 FQNEAQ (reference sequence). Trimming left V 5 bases short and J 3 bases short, with 13 bases between. The CDR3 sequence: CASSRGTHEETQYF. CDR3 nucleotides: TGTGCCAGCAGCCGAGGGACTCATGAAGAGACCCAGTACTTC. Combining the CDR3 with reference TRBV7-9 and TRBJ2-5 gives the whole variable domain DTGVSQNPRHKITKRGQNVTFRCDPISEHNRLYWYRQTLGQGPEFLTYFQNEAQLEKSRLLSDRFSAERPKGSFSTLEIQRTEQGDSAMYLCASSRGTHEETQYFGPGTRLLVL.

V and J are TRBV29-1 and TRBJ1-1, with no clear D. Deletions cut 4 bases from V and 0 bases from J, with 15 bases between. CDR3 length equals 15 residues. Germline V gene sequence: CDR1 SQVTM, CDR2 ANQGSEA. For the CDR3, the DNA is TGCAGCGTTGCCCCCTTTCTCTCTTTGAACACTGAAGCTTTCTTT. Its translation: CSVAPFLSLNTEAFF.

On this clone itself: The same CDR3 can be traced to other DNA sequences in this sample. This chain uses TRBV10-3 with TRBJ1-5, with D maybe TRBD1 (6 bases). CDR1 is ENHRY, CDR2 SYGVKD, per germline. The CDR3 length is 18 residues. With 2 bases removed from V and 5 bases from J, the gap between germline ends came to 22 bases. CDR3: CAISETNRVAPDHQPQHF. The DNA for the CDR3 is TGTGCCATCAGTGAGACTAACAGGGTGGCCCCCGATCATCAGCCCCAGCATTTT.

This sequence joins TRBV6-5 and TRBJ2-5, with 8 bases fitting TRBD1. V lost 3 bases to trimming and J lost 7 bases; unmatched junction nucleotides: 7. CDR1 and CDR2 (germline): MNHEY, SVGAGI. This CDR3 is 14 amino acids long. CDR3 nucleotides: TGTGCCAGCAGTTATCAGGACAGGGATGGGACCCAGTACTTC. It specifies CASSYQDRDGTQYF.

The chain uses TRBV6-6 and TRBJ2-7; 8 bases line up with TRBD2. The CDR3 runs 16 residues. Germline values: CDR1 MNHNY, CDR2 SVGAGI (reference sequence). The V and J ends lost 6 bases and 2 bases, in that order; junction bases with no gene match: 12. The CDR3 nucleotides read TGTGCCAGCAGAAAGGAAGTTGCGGGAGGTCCCTACGAGCAGTACTTC. As protein: CASRKEVAGGPYEQYF.

The chain has TRBV7-3 and TRBJ2-3; a weak D match, TRBD2 (7 bases). Germline V gene sequence: CDR1 SGHTA, CDR2 FQGTGA. The ends were cut back, 1 base at V and 2 bases at J, with 10 bases in the middle. This CDR3 contains 15 residues. The chain's CDR3 is CASSLRGGHTDTQYF. The CDR3 region has the DNA TGTGCCAGCAGCTTAAGGGGGGGACACACAGATACGCAGTATTTT.